These T cell receptor beta chains were read from a single sample in a study of T cell clusters in autoimmune cytopenias. TCRdb re-called the multiplex PCR reads and shows each CDR3 protein once, DNA omitted. This table holds over 9,000 distinct CDR3 sequences. Material for sequencing was peripheral blood. The receptor set was obtained from a human donor with an autoimmune cytopenia or autoimmune hepatitis (not recorded which). Each CDR3 is given with its conserved first and last residue. Where a row states a size, it is once, few, many or the class of an expanded clone; other rows omit it.

TRBJ2-5,TRBV6-1,medium-sized,CASSAPPGRAGRETQYF
TRBJ2-7,TRBV29-1,-,CSVFHAGERNEQYF
TRBJ2-7,TRBV6-5,-,CASSPQRGPYEQYF
TRBJ2-7,TRBV19,medium-sized,CASSQQGGFYEQYF
TRBJ2-2,TRBV6-5,medium-sized,CASTLTGNTGELFF
TRBJ2-3,TRBV6-4,-,CASSESSGGASDTQYF
TRBJ1-6,TRBV4-2,-,CASSQDGGGTPLHF
TRBJ2-7,TRBV5-6,medium-sized,CASSSSYEQYF
TRBJ2-2,TRBV10-3,-,CAIASAQSGGRTGELFF
TRBJ2-2,TRBV20-1,-,CSARFANTGELFF
TRBJ1-6,TRBV6-1,-,CASKKGQSTNSYNSPLHF
TRBJ1-1,TRBV20-1,-,CRGGFIMNTEAFF
TRBJ1-5,TRBV2,-,CASSLRGVGNQPQHF
TRBJ2-7,TRBV24-1,-,CATSDGQGNIPYEQYF
TRBJ1-5,TRBV15,-,CATSRVGAGGEPQHF
TRBJ1-5,TRBV11-2,-,CASSLDGTGVQPQHF
TRBJ1-2,TRBV21-1,-,CASSIHWAYGYTF
TRBJ2-3,TRBV5-4,medium-sized,CASSPSTDTQYF
TRBJ1-4,TRBV15,medium-sized,CATSNLHGANEKLFF
TRBJ1-1,TRBV6-2/TRBV6-3,medium-sized,CASSYAGEAFF
TRBJ2-6,TRBV7-2,-,CASSANRFNVLTF
TRBJ2-4,TRBV5-6,-,CASSYVDGEDIQYF
TRBJ2-2,TRBV10-1,-,CASSESGGVSNTGELFF
TRBJ2-3,TRBV7-6,medium-sized,CASSSRWGSGTASDTQYF
TRBJ2-1,TRBV5-5,medium-sized,CASSQTENEQFF
TRBJ1-2,TRBV5-6,-,CASSLKSLYGYTF
TRBJ2-2,TRBV5-1,-,CASSLDTDTGELFF
TRBJ1-5,TRBV15,-,CATSRGLVDQPQHF
TRBJ2-1,TRBV6-5,-,CASSYSSGGLYNEQFF
TRBJ1-1,TRBV19,-,CASSPRQENTEAFF
TRBJ2-1,TRBV11-1,medium-sized,CASSLAQAGYNEQFF
TRBJ2-7,TRBV10-2,-,CATHPGGGSGEQYF
TRBJ1-6,TRBV6-2/TRBV6-3,medium-sized,CASSYEEVAYNSPLHF
TRBJ2-4,TRBV6-5,-,CASSYLRSEGKNIQYF
TRBJ2-3,TRBV20-1,-,CSASWGGTDTQYF
TRBJ1-1,TRBV19,-,CASRKRSGTGSLRDTEAFF
TRBJ2-4,TRBV4-1,-,CASSLGLAGGLAKNIQYF
TRBJ2-3,TRBV5-4,-,CASSLTDDTQYF
TRBJ1-2,TRBV6-1,-,CASSLRTYGYTF
TRBJ2-1,TRBV19,medium-sized,CASSMISGSYNEQFF
TRBJ2-5,TRBV28,-,CASSFRSGGQETQYF
TRBJ1-1,TRBV27,-,CASSLSGQGVRTEAFF
TRBJ2-1,TRBV2,-,CASVGGQGLRDEQFF
TRBJ1-5,TRBV18,-,CASSPGRDNQPQHF
TRBJ2-7,TRBV27,medium-sized,CASSYQLPLSGGSSYEQYF
TRBJ2-1,TRBV5-1,-,CASSLEAQIYYNEQFF
TRBJ1-3,TRBV6-5,-,CASGTRGNTIYF
TRBJ2-3,TRBV6-6,medium-sized,CASSYSIGSTQYF
TRBJ2-3,TRBV7-6,-,CASSSAGAVTDTQYF
TRBJ2-3,TRBV6-1,medium-sized,CASSEDMPSTDTQYF
TRBJ2-6,TRBV12-3/TRBV12-4,-,CASSSKRPGQGAGANVLTF
TRBJ2-1,TRBV13,-,CASSNSQGSYNEQFF
TRBJ2-2,TRBV6-1,medium-sized,CASRLGQANTGELFF
TRBJ1-5,TRBV18,-,CASSQTRDSNQPQHF
TRBJ2-7,TRBV30,-,CAWARGAGFNEQYF